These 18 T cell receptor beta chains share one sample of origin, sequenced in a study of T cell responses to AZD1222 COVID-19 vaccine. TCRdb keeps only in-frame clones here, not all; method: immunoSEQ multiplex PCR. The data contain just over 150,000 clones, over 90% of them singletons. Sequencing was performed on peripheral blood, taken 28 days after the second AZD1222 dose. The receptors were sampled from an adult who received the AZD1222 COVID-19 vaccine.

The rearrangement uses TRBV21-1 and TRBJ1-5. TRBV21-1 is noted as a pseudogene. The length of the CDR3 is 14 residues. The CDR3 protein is CASSPCRAGQPQHF. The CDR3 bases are TGTGCCAGCAGCCCTTGTCGCGCCGGACAGCCCCAGCATTTT.

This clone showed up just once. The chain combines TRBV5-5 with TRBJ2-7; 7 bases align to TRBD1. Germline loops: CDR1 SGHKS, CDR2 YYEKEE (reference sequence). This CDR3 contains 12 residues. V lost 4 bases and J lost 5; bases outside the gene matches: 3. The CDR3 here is CASSGTANEQYF. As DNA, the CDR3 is TGTGCCAGCAGCGGGACAGCCAACGAGCAGTACTTC.

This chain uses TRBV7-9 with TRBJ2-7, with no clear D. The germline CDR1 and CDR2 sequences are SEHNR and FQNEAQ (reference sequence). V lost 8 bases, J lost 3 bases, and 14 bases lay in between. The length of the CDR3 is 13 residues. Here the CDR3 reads CASEVARNYEQYF. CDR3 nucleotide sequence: TGTGCCAGCGAAGTCGCCCGGAACTACGAGCAGTACTTC.

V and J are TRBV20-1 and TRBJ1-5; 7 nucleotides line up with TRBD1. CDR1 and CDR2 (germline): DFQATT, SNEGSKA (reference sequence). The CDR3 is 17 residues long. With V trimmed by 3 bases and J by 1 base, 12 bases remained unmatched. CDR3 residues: CSASPSRGVESNQPQHF. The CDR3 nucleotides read TGCAGTGCTAGTCCTTCCAGGGGGGTGGAGAGCAATCAGCCCCAGCATTTT.

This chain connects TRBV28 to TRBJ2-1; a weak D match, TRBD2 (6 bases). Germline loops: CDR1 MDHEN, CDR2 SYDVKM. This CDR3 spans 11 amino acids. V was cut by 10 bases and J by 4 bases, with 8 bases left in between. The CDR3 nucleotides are TGTGCCACGGGACTTTACAATGAGCAGTTCTTC. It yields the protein CATGLYNEQFF.

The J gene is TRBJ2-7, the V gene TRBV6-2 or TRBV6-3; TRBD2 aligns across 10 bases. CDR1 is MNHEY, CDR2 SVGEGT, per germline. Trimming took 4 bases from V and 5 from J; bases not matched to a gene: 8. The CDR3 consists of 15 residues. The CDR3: CASSSPSGRRHEQYF. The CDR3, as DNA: TGTGCCAGCAGTTCTCCTAGCGGGAGACGGCACGAGCAGTACTTC.

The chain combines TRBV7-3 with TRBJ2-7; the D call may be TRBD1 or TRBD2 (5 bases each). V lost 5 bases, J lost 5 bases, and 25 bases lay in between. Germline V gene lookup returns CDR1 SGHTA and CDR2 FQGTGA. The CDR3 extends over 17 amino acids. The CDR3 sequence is CASSPQPRGGLMNEQYF. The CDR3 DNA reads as TGTGCCAGCAGCCCCCAACCTCGGGGCGGTTTAATGAACGAGCAGTACTTC.

CDR3 residues: CASSFRMNSPLHF. CDR3 sequence (DNA): TGTGCCAGCAGCTTCAGGATGAATTCACCCCTCCACTTT. J is TRBJ1-6 and V is TRBV11-2; the D is unclear. The CDR3 length is 13 residues. From germline, CDR1 is SGHAT and CDR2 FQNNGV. With 3 bases removed from V and 7 bases from J, the gap between germline ends came to 7 bases.

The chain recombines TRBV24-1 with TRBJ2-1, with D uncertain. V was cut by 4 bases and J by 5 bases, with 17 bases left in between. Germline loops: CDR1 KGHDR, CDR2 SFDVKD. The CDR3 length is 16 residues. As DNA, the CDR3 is TGTGCCACCAGTGACGTCCAGGTGGAACCCCACAATGAGCAGTTCTTC. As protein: CATSDVQVEPHNEQFF.

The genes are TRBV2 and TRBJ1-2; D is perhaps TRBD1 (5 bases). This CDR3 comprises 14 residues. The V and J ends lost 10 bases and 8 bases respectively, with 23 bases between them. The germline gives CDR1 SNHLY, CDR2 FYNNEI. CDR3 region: CATHPRDVGGGYTF. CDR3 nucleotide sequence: TGTGCCACCCACCCCCGGGACGTCGGCGGGGGCTACACCTTC. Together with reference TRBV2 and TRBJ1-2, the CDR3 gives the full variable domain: EPEVTQTPSHQVTQMGQEVILRCVPISNHLYFYWYRQILGQKVEFLVSFYNNEISEKSEIFDDQFSVERPDGSNFTLKIRSTKLEDSAMYFCATHPRDVGGGYTFGSGTRLTVV.

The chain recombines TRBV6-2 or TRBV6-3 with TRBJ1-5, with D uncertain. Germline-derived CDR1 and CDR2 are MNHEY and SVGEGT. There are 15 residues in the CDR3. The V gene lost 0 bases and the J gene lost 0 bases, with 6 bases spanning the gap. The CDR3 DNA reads TGTGCCAGCAGTTACTCCCTTTATAGCAATCAGCCCCAGCATTTT. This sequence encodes CASSYSLYSNQPQHF.

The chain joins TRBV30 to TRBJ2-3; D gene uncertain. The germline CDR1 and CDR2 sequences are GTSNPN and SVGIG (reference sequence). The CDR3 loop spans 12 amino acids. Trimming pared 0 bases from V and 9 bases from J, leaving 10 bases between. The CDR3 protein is CAWSVRPATQYF. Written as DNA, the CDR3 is TGTGCCTGGAGTGTACGCCCAGCCACGCAGTATTTT.

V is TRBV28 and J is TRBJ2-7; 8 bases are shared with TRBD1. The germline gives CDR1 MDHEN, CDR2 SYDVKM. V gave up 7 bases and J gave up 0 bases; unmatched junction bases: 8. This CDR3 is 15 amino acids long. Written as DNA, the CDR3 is TGTGCCAGCACCTCCCCCGGGACAGGCTCCTACGAGCAGTACTTC. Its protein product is CASTSPGTGSYEQYF.

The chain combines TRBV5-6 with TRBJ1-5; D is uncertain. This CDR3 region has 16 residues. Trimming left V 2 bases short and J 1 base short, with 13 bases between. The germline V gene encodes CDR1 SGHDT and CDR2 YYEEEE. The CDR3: CASSFGSQASNQPQHF. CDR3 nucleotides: TGTGCCAGCAGCTTTGGATCTCAGGCGAGCAATCAGCCCCAGCATTTT.

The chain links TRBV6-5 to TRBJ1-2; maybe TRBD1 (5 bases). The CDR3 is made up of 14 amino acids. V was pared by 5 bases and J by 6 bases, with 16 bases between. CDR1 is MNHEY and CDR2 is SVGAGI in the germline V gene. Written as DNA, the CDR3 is TGTGCCAGCAGTACCGGAGGGGTAGATCATGGCTACACCTTC. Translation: CASSTGGVDHGYTF.

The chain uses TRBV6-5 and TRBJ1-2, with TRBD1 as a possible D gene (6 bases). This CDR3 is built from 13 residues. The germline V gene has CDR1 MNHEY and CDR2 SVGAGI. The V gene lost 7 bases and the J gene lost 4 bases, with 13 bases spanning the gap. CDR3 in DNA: TGTGCCAGCACTCAAGGGGGTATCTATGGCTACACCTTC. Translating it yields CASTQGGIYGYTF.

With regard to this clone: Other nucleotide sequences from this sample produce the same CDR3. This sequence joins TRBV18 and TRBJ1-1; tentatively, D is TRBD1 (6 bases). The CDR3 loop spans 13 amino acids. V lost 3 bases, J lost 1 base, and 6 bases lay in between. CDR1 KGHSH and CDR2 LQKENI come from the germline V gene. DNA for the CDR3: TGTGCCAGCTCACCGGGACAGAACACTGAAGCTTTCTTT. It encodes CASSPGQNTEAFF.

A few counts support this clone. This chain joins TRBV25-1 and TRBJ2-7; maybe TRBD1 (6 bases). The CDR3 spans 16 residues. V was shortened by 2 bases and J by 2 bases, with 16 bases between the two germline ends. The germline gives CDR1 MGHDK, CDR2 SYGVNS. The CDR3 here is CASSERGHVGTYEQYF. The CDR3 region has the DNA TGTGCCAGCAGTGAAAGGGGACACGTAGGGACCTACGAGCAGTACTTC.